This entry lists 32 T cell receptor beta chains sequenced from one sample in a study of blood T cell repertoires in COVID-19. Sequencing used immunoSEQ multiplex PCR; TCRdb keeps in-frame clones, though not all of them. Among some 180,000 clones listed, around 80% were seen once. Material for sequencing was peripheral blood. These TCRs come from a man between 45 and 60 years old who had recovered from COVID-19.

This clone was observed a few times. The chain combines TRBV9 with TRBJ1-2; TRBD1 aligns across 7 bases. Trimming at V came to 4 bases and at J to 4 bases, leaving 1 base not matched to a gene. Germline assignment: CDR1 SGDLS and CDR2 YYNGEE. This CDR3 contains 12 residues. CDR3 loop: CASSRGPYGYTF. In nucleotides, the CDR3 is TGTGCCAGCAGCAGGGGGCCCTATGGCTACACCTTC.

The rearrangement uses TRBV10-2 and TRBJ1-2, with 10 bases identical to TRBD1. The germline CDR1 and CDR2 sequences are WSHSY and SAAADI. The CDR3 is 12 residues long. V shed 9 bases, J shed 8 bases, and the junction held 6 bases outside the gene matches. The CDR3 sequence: CASRQGARGYTF. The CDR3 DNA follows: TGCGCCAGTCGACAGGGGGCGCGGGGCTACACCTTC.

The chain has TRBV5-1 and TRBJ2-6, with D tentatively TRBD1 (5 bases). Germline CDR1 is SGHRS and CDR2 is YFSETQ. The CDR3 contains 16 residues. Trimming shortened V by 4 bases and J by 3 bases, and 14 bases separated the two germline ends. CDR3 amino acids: CASSGAVGSGANVLTF. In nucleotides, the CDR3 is TGCGCCAGCAGCGGGGCGGTTGGTAGTGGGGCCAACGTCCTGACTTTC.

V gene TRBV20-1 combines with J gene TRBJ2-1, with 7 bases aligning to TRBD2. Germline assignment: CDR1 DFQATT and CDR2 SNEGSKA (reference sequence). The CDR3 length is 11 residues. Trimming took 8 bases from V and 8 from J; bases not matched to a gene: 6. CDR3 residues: CSQESGDEQFF. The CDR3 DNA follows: TGCAGTCAAGAGAGCGGGGATGAGCAGTTCTTC.

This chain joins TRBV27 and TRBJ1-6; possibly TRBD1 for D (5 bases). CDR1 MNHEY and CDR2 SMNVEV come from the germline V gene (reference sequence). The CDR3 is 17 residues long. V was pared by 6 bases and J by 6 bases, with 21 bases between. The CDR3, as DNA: TGTGCCAGCAGATCCTCCATAGACAGTCCCTTTAATTCACCCCTCCACTTT. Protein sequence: CASRSSIDSPFNSPLHF.

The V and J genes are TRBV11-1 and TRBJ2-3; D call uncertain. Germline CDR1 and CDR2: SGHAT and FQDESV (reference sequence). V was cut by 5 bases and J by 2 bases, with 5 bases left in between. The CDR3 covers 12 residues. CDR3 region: CASSTYTDTQYF. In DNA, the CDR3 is TGTGCCAGCAGCACCTACACAGATACGCAGTATTTT.

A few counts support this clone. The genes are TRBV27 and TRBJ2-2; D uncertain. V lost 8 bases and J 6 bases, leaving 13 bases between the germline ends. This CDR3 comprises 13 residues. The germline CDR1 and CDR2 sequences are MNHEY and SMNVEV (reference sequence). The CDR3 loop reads CASRISVAGELFF. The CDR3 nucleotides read TGTGCCAGCCGAATCTCGGTAGCCGGGGAGCTGTTTTTT.

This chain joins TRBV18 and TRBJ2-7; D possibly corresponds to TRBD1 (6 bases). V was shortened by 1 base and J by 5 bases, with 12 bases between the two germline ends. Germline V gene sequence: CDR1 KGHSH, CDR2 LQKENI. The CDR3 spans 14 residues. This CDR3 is CASSPLPGVDEQYF. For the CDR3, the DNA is TGTGCCAGCTCACCACTTCCAGGGGTGGACGAGCAGTACTTC.

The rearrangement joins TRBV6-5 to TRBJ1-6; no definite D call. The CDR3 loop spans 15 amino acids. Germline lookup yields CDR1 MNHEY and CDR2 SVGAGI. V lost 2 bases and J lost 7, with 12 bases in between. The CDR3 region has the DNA TGTGCCAGCAGTTACGGAGGGATGAAGAATTCACCCCTCCACTTT. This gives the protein CASSYGGMKNSPLHF.

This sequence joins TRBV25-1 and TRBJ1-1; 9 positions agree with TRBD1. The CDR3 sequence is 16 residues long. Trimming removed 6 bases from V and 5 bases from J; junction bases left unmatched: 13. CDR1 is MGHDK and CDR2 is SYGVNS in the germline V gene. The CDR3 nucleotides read TGTGCCAGCAGAAGCTTAGGGGGACAGGGAAATACTGAAGCTTTCTTT. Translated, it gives CASRSLGGQGNTEAFF.

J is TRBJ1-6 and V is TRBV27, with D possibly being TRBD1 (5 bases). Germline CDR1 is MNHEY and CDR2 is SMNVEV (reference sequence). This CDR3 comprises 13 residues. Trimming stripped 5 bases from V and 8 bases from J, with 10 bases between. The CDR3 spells CASSPQGDSPLHF. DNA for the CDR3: TGTGCCAGCAGTCCACAAGGGGATTCACCCCTCCACTTT.

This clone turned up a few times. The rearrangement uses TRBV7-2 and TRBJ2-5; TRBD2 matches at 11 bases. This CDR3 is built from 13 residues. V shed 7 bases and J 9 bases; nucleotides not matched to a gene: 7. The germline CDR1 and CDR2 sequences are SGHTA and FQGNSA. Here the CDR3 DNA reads TGTGCCAGCACCCCGACTAGCGGGAACCCCCAGTACTTC. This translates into CASTPTSGNPQYF.

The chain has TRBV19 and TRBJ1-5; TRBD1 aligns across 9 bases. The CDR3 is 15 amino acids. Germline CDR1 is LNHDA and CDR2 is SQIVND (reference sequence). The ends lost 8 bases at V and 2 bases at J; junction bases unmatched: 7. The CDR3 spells CASGGTGSGNQPQHF. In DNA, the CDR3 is TGTGCCAGTGGGGGGACAGGGTCGGGCAATCAGCCCCAGCATTTT.

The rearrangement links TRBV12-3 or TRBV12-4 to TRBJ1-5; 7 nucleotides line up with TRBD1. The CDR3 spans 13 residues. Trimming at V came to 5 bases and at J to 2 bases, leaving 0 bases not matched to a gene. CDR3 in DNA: TGTGCCAGCAGTGGACAGGGCAATCAGCCCCAGCATTTT. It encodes CASSGQGNQPQHF.

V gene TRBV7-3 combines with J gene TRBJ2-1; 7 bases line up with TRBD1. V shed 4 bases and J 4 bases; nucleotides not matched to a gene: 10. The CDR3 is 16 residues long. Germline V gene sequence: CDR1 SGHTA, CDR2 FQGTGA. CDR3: CASSSRDRPAYNEQFF. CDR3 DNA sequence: TGTGCCAGCAGCTCCCGGGACAGACCTGCTTACAATGAGCAGTTCTTC.

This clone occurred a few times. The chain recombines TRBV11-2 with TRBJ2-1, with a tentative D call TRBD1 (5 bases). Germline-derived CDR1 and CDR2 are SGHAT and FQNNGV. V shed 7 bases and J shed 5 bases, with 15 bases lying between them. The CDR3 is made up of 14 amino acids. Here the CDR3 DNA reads TGTGCCAGCACCGGAAACAGGTATAACAATGAGCAGTTCTTC. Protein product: CASTGNRYNNEQFF.

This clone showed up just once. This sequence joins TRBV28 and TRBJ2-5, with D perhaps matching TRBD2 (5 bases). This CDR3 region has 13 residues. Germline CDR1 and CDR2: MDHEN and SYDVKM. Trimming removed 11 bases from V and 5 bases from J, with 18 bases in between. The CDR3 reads CAAIGRTRETQYF. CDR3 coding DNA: TGTGCCGCTATAGGGAGAACGAGGGAGACCCAGTACTTC.

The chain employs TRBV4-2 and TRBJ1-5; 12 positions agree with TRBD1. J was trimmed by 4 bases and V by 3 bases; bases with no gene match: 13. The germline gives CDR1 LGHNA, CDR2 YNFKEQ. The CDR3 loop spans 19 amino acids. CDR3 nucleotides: TGTGCCAGCAGCCAGAACAAGGGACAGGGGGCGGGTGAGAATCAGCCCCAGCATTTT. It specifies CASSQNKGQGAGENQPQHF.

The CDR3 here is CASSLAPGGGGGYNEQFF. CDR3 DNA: TGTGCCAGCAGTTTGGCGCCGGGAGGCGGGGGGGGTTACAATGAGCAGTTCTTC. The V and J genes are TRBV28 and TRBJ2-1; TRBD2 aligns across 9 bases. Germline values: CDR1 MDHEN, CDR2 SYDVKM. With V trimmed by 3 bases and J by 4 bases, 13 bases remained unmatched. The CDR3 extends over 18 amino acids.

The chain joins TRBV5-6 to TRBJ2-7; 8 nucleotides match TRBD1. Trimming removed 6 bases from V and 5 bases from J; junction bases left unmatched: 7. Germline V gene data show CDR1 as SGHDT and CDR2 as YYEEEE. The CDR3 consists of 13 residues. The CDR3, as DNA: TGTGCCAGCAACAGGGGACAGGTCCACGAGCAGTACTTC. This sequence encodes CASNRGQVHEQYF. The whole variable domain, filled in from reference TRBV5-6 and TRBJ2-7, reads DAGVTQSPTHLIKTRGQQVTLRCSPKSGHDTVSWYQQALGQGPQFIFQYYEEEERQRGNFPDRFSGHQFPNYSSELNVNALLLGDSALYLCASNRGQVHEQYFGPGTRLTVT.

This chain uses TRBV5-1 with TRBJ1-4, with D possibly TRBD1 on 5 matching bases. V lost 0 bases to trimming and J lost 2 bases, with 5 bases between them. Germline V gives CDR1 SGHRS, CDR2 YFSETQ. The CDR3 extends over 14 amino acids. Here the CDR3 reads CASSLGQTNEKLFF. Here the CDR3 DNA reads TGCGCCAGCAGCTTGGGACAGACTAATGAAAAACTGTTTTTT.

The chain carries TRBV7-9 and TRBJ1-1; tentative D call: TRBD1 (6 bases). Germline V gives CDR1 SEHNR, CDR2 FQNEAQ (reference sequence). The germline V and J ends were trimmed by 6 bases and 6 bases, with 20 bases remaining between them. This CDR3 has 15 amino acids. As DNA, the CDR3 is TGTGCCAGCAGATTATCTGTACAGGGCCTCTCTGAAGCTTTCTTT. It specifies CASRLSVQGLSEAFF.

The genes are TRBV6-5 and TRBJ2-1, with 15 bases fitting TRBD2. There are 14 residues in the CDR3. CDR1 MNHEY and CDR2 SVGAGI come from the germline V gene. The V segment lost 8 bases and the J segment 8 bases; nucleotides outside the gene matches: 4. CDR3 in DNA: TGTGCCAGCGGAGGACTAGCGGGAGGGCATGAGCAGTTCTTC. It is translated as CASGGLAGGHEQFF.

CDR3 DNA sequence: TGTGCCAGCAGCCCTATGACGGCGGGAGGGCCTTGGACGCAGTATTTT. This translates into CASSPMTAGGPWTQYF. The chain has TRBV11-2 and TRBJ2-3, with 9 bases aligning to TRBD2. The ends lost 5 bases at V and 9 bases at J; junction bases unmatched: 15. CDR3 length: 16 residues. CDR1 is SGHAT, CDR2 FQNNGV, per germline.

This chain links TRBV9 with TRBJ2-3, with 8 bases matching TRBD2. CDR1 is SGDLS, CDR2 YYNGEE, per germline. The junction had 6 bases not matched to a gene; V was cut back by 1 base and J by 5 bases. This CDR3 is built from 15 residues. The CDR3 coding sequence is TGTGCCAGCAGCGTATTCCGGGAGGGCCGAGATACGCAGTATTTT. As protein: CASSVFREGRDTQYF.

CDR3 sequence: CASSHLAGAIQETQYF. As DNA, the CDR3 is TGTGCCAGCAGCCATTTAGCGGGGGCCATCCAAGAGACCCAGTACTTC. This chain uses TRBV3-1 (or the pseudogene TRBV3-2) with TRBJ2-5; 9 bases match TRBD2. The germline gives CDR1 LGHDT, CDR2 YNNKEL (reference sequence). The CDR3 loop spans 16 amino acids. Unmatched junction bases numbered 6, after V lost 3 bases and J lost 1 base.

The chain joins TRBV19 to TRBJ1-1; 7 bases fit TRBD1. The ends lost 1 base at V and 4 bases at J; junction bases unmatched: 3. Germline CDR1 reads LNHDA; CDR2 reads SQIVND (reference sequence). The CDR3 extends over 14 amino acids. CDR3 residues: CASSIATGITEAFF. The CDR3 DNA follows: TGTGCCAGTAGTATAGCGACAGGGATCACTGAAGCTTTCTTT.

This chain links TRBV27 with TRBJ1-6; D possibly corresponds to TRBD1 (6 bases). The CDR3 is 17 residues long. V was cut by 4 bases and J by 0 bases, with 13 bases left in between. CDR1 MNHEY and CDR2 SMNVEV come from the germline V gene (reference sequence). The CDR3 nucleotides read TGTGCCAGCAGTTACCGGACGGACAGCTCCTATAATTCACCCCTCCACTTT. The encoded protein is CASSYRTDSSYNSPLHF.

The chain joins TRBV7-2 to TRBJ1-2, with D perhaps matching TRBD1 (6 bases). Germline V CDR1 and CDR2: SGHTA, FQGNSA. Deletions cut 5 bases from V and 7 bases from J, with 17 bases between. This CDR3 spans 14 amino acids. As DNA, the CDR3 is TGTGCCAGCAGCCCCCGTGAGGCAGGGGTTGGCTACACCTTC. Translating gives CASSPREAGVGYTF.

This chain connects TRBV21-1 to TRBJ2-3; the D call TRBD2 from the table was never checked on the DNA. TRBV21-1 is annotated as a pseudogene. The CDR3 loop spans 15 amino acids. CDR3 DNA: TGTGCCAGCAGCAATCGGCTAGCGACCACAGATACGCAGTATTTT. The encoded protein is CASSNRLATTDTQYF.

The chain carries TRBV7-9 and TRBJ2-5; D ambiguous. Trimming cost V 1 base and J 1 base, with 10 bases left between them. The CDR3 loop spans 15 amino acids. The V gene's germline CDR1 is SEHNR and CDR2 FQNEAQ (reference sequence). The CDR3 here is CASSLVPRSQETQYF. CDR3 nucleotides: TGTGCCAGCAGCTTAGTCCCCCGGTCCCAAGAGACCCAGTACTTC.

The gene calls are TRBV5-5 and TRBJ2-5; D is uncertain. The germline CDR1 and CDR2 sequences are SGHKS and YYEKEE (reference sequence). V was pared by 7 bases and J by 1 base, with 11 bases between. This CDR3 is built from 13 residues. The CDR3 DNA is TGTGCCAGCGGGCCTGCCACCCAAGAGACCCAGTACTTC. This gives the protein CASGPATQETQYF.